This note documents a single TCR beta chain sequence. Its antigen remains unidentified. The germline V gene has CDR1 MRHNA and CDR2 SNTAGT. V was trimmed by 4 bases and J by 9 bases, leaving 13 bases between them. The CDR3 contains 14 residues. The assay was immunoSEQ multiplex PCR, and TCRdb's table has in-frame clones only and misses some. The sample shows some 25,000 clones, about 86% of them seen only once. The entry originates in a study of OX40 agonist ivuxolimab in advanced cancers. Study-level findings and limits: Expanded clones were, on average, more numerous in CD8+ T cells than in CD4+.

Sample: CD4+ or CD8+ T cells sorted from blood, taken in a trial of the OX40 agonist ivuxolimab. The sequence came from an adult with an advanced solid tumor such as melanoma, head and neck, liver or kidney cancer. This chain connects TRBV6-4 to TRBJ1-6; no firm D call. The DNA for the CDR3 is TGTGCCAGCAGTGCCTCAGCGGGAAGTTCACCCCTCCACTTT. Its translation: CASSASAGSSPLHF.